Listed below are T cell receptor beta chains from one sample, sequenced in a study of T cell responses to AZD1222 COVID-19 vaccine. The data were produced by immunoSEQ multiplex PCR, yet TCRdb's version contains in-frame clones alone and is incomplete. The sample lists around 75,000 clones, around 84% occurring once. This specimen was peripheral blood, taken on day 0 of AZD1222 vaccination. Source of these receptors: an adult in good health. Each CDR3 is given without its conserved first and last residue. D genes are given only for firm matches.

CDR3 protein: ASSSGQPSNTGELF
V gene: TRBV7-2
D gene: TRBD1
CDR3 length: 14

CDR3 protein: ASSYSYSMGGSTDTQY
V gene: TRBV6-2/TRBV6-3
D gene: -
CDR3 length: 16

CDR3 protein: ASSPPGTAFNHYGYT
V gene: TRBV18
D gene: TRBD1
CDR3 length: 15

CDR3 protein: ASSLRRWTRGESNQPQH
V gene: TRBV28
D gene: -
CDR3 length: 17

CDR3 protein: ASSFRIQLSTDTQY
V gene: TRBV5-4
D gene: -
CDR3 length: 14

CDR3 protein: ASSPRLGPGTPPREQY
V gene: TRBV7-2
D gene: -
CDR3 length: 16

CDR3 protein: ASAYRDPRPDTQY
V gene: TRBV5-1
D gene: -
CDR3 length: 13

CDR3 protein: ASRRAGGRFSTDTQY
V gene: TRBV5-4
D gene: TRBD1
CDR3 length: 15

CDR3 protein: ASSETGQGKAF
V gene: TRBV5-1
D gene: TRBD1
CDR3 length: 11

CDR3 protein: ASSLVGADTEAF
V gene: TRBV11-2
D gene: -
CDR3 length: 12

CDR3 protein: ASSPRTSGGQETQY
V gene: TRBV4-3
D gene: TRBD2
CDR3 length: 14

CDR3 protein: ASSVATGTSGNTQY
V gene: TRBV9
D gene: -
CDR3 length: 14

CDR3 protein: ASSGEGWYGYT
V gene: TRBV5-4
D gene: -
CDR3 length: 11

CDR3 protein: ASSQMSSPLH
V gene: TRBV3-1/TRBV3-2
D gene: -
CDR3 length: 10

CDR3 protein: ASSYRTGETGQY
V gene: TRBV6-5
D gene: TRBD1
CDR3 length: 12

CDR3 protein: ASSLAGAGSKNIQY
V gene: TRBV28
D gene: -
CDR3 length: 14

CDR3 protein: ASSMNRNTEAF
V gene: TRBV19
D gene: -
CDR3 length: 11

CDR3 protein: TIAAPSYEQY
V gene: TRBV28
D gene: -
CDR3 length: 10

CDR3 protein: ASSEFYEQY
V gene: TRBV6-1
D gene: -
CDR3 length: 9

CDR3 protein: ASSTGTSPVTDTQY
V gene: TRBV19
D gene: TRBD2
CDR3 length: 14

CDR3 protein: ACEQGGGEQY
V gene: TRBV12-3/TRBV12-4
D gene: -
CDR3 length: 10

CDR3 protein: ASSPSRQGKRNGYT
V gene: TRBV14
D gene: TRBD1
CDR3 length: 14

CDR3 protein: ASSIRRTVANTEAF
V gene: TRBV6-2/TRBV6-3
D gene: -
CDR3 length: 14

CDR3 protein: AIRTSGGDSYEQY
V gene: TRBV10-3
D gene: TRBD2
CDR3 length: 13

CDR3 protein: ASIRTLIDRNYGYT
V gene: TRBV7-9
D gene: -
CDR3 length: 14

CDR3 protein: SVEEVRGVTYNEQF
V gene: TRBV29-1
D gene: -
CDR3 length: 14